Listed here is a single T cell receptor (beta chain). This specimen belongs to a study of OX40 agonist ivuxolimab in advanced cancers. As for the study in general: Partial response was recorded in three patients: one hepatocellular carcinoma and two cutaneous melanoma cases.

Sequencing was performed with immunoSEQ multiplex PCR; in TCRdb, only in-frame clones are kept and a portion is missing. The sample yields some 50,000 clones, just over 85% seen once. The CDR3 consists of 15 residues. V shed 6 bases and J shed 0 bases, with 14 bases lying between them. Per the germline V gene, CDR1 is MNHNY and CDR2 is SVGAGI (reference sequence). The chain recombines TRBV6-6 with TRBJ1-1; D is undetermined. The sequences come from CD4+ or CD8+ T cells sorted from blood, collected in a trial of the OX40 agonist ivuxolimab. The source of this sequence is an adult with an advanced solid tumor such as melanoma, head and neck, liver or kidney cancer. The CDR3 DNA sequence: TGTGCCAGCAGATGGTCTTCTGGTTTGAACACTGAAGCTTTCTTT. This translates into CASRWSSGLNTEAFF.